The 2 T cell receptor beta chains below all came from one sample that was sequenced in a study of shared clonotypes between healthy human individuals. Clones were read by immunoSEQ multiplex PCR, and TCRdb kept only the in-frame ones, dropping some. The table shows around 1.6 million clones, with 95% to 99% occurring only once. Sequenced: naive CD4+ T cells sorted from blood. This sample's subset: CD45RA+ positively selected. The receptors here all came from a man between 25 and 39 years old in good health.

The chain links TRBV10-1 to TRBJ2-2; possibly TRBD2 for D (6 bases). The germline CDR1 and CDR2 sequences are WNHNN and SYGVQD (reference sequence). V was trimmed by 1 base and J by 6 bases, leaving 9 bases between them. The CDR3 covers 14 residues. For the CDR3, the DNA is TGCGCCAGCAGTGAGTGGAGGGGAGCCGGGGAGCTGTTTTTT. It is translated as CASSEWRGAGELFF.

V gene TRBV9 combines with J gene TRBJ2-3; 12 bases align to TRBD2. J lost 1 base, V lost 0 bases, and 12 bases had no gene match. Germline CDR1 is SGDLS and CDR2 is YYNGEE. The CDR3 covers 20 residues. The DNA of the CDR3 is TGTGCCAGCAGCGTAGGGCTAGCGGGAGGGCAGCCCATGCGCACAGATACGCAGTATTTT. It codes for CASSVGLAGGQPMRTDTQYF. Filled out from reference TRBV9 and TRBJ2-3, the complete variable domain reads DSGVTQTPKHLITATGQRVTLRCSPRSGDLSVYWYQQSLDQGLQFLIQYYNGEERAKGNILERFSAQQFPDLHSELNLSSLELGDSALYFCASSVGLAGGQPMRTDTQYFGPGTRLTVL.